These T cell receptor beta chains were read from a single sample in a study of blood T cell repertoires in COVID-19. The method was immunoSEQ multiplex PCR; TCRdb's version includes in-frame clones alone and lacks a portion of them. The table shows nearly 250,000 clones, with 70% to 90% occurring only once. The sequencing input was PBMCs or T cells enriched from blood (not recorded which). These receptors came from a woman aged 45 to 65 with acute COVID-19. Each CDR3 is given with its conserved first and last residue. The order of the fields is V gene, J gene, CDR3 protein.

v_gene: TRBV7-9; j_gene: TRBJ1-1; CDR3aa: CASSPTRSRTEAFF
v_gene: TRBV5-6; j_gene: TRBJ1-5; CDR3aa: CASSSGQAGNQPQHF
v_gene: TRBV9; j_gene: TRBJ2-2; CDR3aa: CASSLTGGQSTGELFF
v_gene: TRBV3-1/TRBV3-2; j_gene: TRBJ1-2; CDR3aa: CASSPITGQVNYGYTF
v_gene: TRBV10-3; j_gene: TRBJ1-2; CDR3aa: CAISSGTGVDGYTF
v_gene: TRBV30; j_gene: TRBJ1-1; CDR3aa: CAWSIGQGNTEAFF
v_gene: TRBV7-8; j_gene: TRBJ2-5; CDR3aa: CASSRSPGQNQETQYF
v_gene: TRBV18; j_gene: TRBJ1-6; CDR3aa: CASSPDSRGLTSPLHF
v_gene: TRBV18; j_gene: TRBJ1-4; CDR3aa: CASSPQSGGAGEKLFF
v_gene: TRBV11-3; j_gene: TRBJ2-7; CDR3aa: CASSSWVQAGGLLPTYEQYF
v_gene: TRBV29-1; j_gene: TRBJ1-1; CDR3aa: CSVVEYRAFF
v_gene: TRBV30; j_gene: TRBJ1-1; CDR3aa: CAWSLSGFEAFF
v_gene: TRBV6-5; j_gene: TRBJ1-2; CDR3aa: CASSSGKSRGYTF
v_gene: TRBV7-6; j_gene: TRBJ2-3; CDR3aa: CASSSRTSGGARTDTQYF
v_gene: TRBV7-2; j_gene: TRBJ2-7; CDR3aa: CASSGRGTTREQYF
v_gene: TRBV6-2/TRBV6-3; j_gene: TRBJ1-6; CDR3aa: CASSTGTENYNSPLHF
v_gene: TRBV11-2; j_gene: TRBJ1-1; CDR3aa: CASGSWESTEAFF
v_gene: TRBV11-2; j_gene: TRBJ2-2; CDR3aa: CASSLENTGGNTGELFF
v_gene: TRBV5-5; j_gene: TRBJ2-7; CDR3aa: CASSPRQVTYEQYF
v_gene: TRBV3-1/TRBV3-2; j_gene: TRBJ1-3; CDR3aa: CASSQDRVRSGNTIYF
v_gene: TRBV18; j_gene: TRBJ1-2; CDR3aa: CASSPRPAGSHGYTF
v_gene: TRBV4-2; j_gene: TRBJ1-1; CDR3aa: CASSQVQRRNTEAFF
v_gene: TRBV6-2/TRBV6-3; j_gene: TRBJ1-5; CDR3aa: CASSYPTPTGDSLYSNQPQHF
v_gene: TRBV4-3; j_gene: TRBJ1-1; CDR3aa: CASSQVWGTGNTEAFF
v_gene: TRBV19; j_gene: TRBJ1-5; CDR3aa: CASNTRKGAGQPQHF
v_gene: TRBV30; j_gene: TRBJ1-5; CDR3aa: CAWSPSSGQPQHF
v_gene: TRBV7-2; j_gene: TRBJ1-4; CDR3aa: CASSGIGQGKLFF
v_gene: TRBV16; j_gene: TRBJ1-1; CDR3aa: CASSQSWGQDEAFF
v_gene: TRBV7-9; j_gene: TRBJ1-4; CDR3aa: CASSKGQSEKLFF
v_gene: TRBV7-8; j_gene: TRBJ1-3; CDR3aa: CASTTIQGAQGNTIYF
v_gene: TRBV9; j_gene: TRBJ2-3; CDR3aa: CASSLPGQANTQYF